Listed below are T cell receptor beta chains from one sample, sequenced in a study of blood T cell repertoires in COVID-19. Assay: immunoSEQ multiplex PCR; the TCRdb copy retains only in-frame clones and omits some. The sample gives 95,000 to 100,000 clones, 60% to 85% of which show up once; roughly 20% is in the top ten. Sequencing used peripheral blood. These receptors were taken from a woman at least 80 years old with active or convalescent COVID-19. Each CDR3 is given with its conserved first and last residue. Each record gives: clone size, J gene, CDR3 length, D gene, V gene, CDR3 protein, CDR3 DNA. D genes are given only for firm matches. Size values are once, few and many counts, or a class for expanded clones, and some rows have none.

NA TRBJ2-3 15 TRBD1 TRBV5-1 CASSTTGGQGNTQYF TGCGCCAGCAGCACTACAGGGGGCCAGGGAAATACGCAGTATTTT
NA TRBJ2-1 15 NA TRBV4-3 CASSQSSLGMDEQFF TGCGCCAGCAGCCAAAGCAGCCTGGGCATGGATGAGCAGTTCTTC
NA TRBJ2-7 15 NA TRBV5-1 CASSLVGGSSYEQYF TGCGCCAGCAGCTTGGTAGGTGGGAGCTCCTACGAGCAGTACTTC
NA TRBJ2-7 15 NA TRBV5-6 CASSSKREGLYEQYF TGTGCCAGCAGCTCGAAACGTGAGGGACTCTACGAGCAGTACTTC
NA TRBJ2-5 14 NA TRBV5-4 CASSLGAGQETQYF TGTGCCAGCAGCTTGGGGGCAGGTCAAGAGACCCAGTACTTC
NA TRBJ2-1 19 TRBD2 TRBV28 CASSWVLAGGPRTYNEQFF TGTGCCAGCAGTTGGGTCCTAGCGGGAGGGCCAAGGACCTACAATGAGCAGTTCTTC
NA TRBJ2-1 15 NA TRBV6-2/TRBV6-3 CASSYGGNPFNEQFF TGTGCCAGCAGTTACGGGGGGAACCCCTTCAATGAGCAGTTCTTC
NA TRBJ1-1 13 NA TRBV14 CASSQVRGIGAFF TGTGCCAGCAGCCAAGTAAGGGGAATAGGAGCTTTCTTT
NA TRBJ1-2 16 TRBD1 TRBV15 CATSRDAPTGLGGYTF TGTGCCACCAGCAGAGATGCCCCGACAGGGTTAGGTGGCTACACCTTC
NA TRBJ1-1 14 NA TRBV27 CASSLFGRADGAFF TGTGCCAGCAGTTTATTCGGGCGGGCAGATGGAGCTTTCTTT
NA TRBJ1-1 15 NA TRBV6-5 CASSYSGGAGTEAFF TGTGCCAGCAGTTACTCCGGAGGGGCGGGGACTGAAGCTTTCTTT
NA TRBJ2-1 15 TRBD2 TRBV27 CASRTSGRVGNEQFF TGTGCCAGCAGGACTAGCGGGAGGGTGGGCAATGAGCAGTTCTTC
NA TRBJ2-1 16 TRBD1 TRBV19 CASSITGAISYNEQFF TGTGCCAGTAGTATAACAGGGGCGATCTCCTACAATGAGCAGTTCTTC
NA TRBJ2-3 18 NA TRBV19 CASSRGAPGAASTDTQYF TGTGCCAGTAGTAGAGGGGCCCCAGGGGCGGCAAGCACAGATACGCAGTATTTT
NA TRBJ1-4 14 TRBD1 TRBV28 CASRRTGVWEKLFF TGTGCCAGTCGAAGGACAGGGGTATGGGAAAAACTGTTTTTT
NA TRBJ1-1 13 NA TRBV30 CAWSVQGWTEAFF TGTGCCTGGAGTGTACAGGGATGGACTGAAGCTTTCTTT
NA TRBJ2-7 12 NA TRBV5-5 CASSTTTYEQYF TGTGCCAGCAGCACTACTACTTACGAGCAGTACTTC
NA TRBJ1-3 15 TRBD1 TRBV27 CASSPDRGTGNTIYF TGTGCCAGCAGTCCTGACAGGGGGACAGGAAACACCATATATTTT
once TRBJ2-1 14 NA TRBV9 CASSVDLASNEQFF TGTGCCAGCAGCGTAGATCTAGCTAGCAATGAGCAGTTCTTC
NA TRBJ2-3 15 NA TRBV18 CASSPERNPSDTQYF TGTGCCAGCTCACCAGAGAGAAACCCCTCAGATACGCAGTATTTT
NA TRBJ1-2 15 TRBD1 TRBV28 CASSPPTDRGHGYTF TGTGCCAGCAGTCCTCCTACGGACAGGGGGCATGGCTACACCTTC
NA TRBJ2-5 13 NA TRBV24-1 CATSDQWEKTQYF TGTGCCACCAGTGATCAGTGGGAGAAGACCCAGTACTTC
NA TRBJ2-2 15 TRBD1 TRBV11-3 CASSSGTGSTGELFF TGTGCCAGCAGCTCCGGGACAGGGAGCACCGGGGAGCTGTTTTTT
NA TRBJ1-4 13 NA TRBV5-1 CASSLDGGEKLFF TGCGCCAGCAGCTTGGACGGCGGAGAAAAACTGTTTTTT
NA TRBJ2-3 15 TRBD2 TRBV27 CASNPRLAGGDTQYF TGTGCCAGCAATCCCCGACTAGCGGGAGGGGATACGCAGTATTTT
NA TRBJ2-3 14 NA TRBV9 CASSALGRTDTQYF TGTGCCAGCAGCGCCCTTGGGAGGACTGATACGCAGTATTTT
many TRBJ1-4 15 TRBD1 TRBV7-9 CASSLDVDRGEKLFF TGTGCCAGCAGCTTAGACGTGGACAGGGGCGAAAAACTGTTTTTT
NA TRBJ1-1 14 NA TRBV5-1 CASSLQQGDTEAFF TGTGCCAGCAGCTTGCAACAGGGTGACACTGAAGCTTTCTTT
few TRBJ2-1 14 NA TRBV27 CASSDFGGYNEQFF TGTGCCAGCAGCGATTTCGGCGGGTACAATGAGCAGTTCTTC
NA TRBJ2-5 15 TRBD2 TRBV29-1 CSVGGLAGWSETQYF TGCAGCGTCGGCGGACTAGCGGGGTGGTCGGAGACCCAGTACTTC
NA TRBJ1-4 15 TRBD1 TRBV25-1 CASSGVTGTYEKLFF TGTGCCAGCAGTGGAGTGACAGGGACTTATGAAAAACTGTTTTTT
NA TRBJ2-1 18 TRBD2 TRBV6-1 CASSGGQVAGVSYNEQFF TGTGCCAGCAGTGGCGGACAAGTAGCGGGAGTTTCCTACAATGAGCAGTTCTTC
NA TRBJ2-5 13 TRBD1 TRBV12-3/TRBV12-4 CASSNRGAETQYF TGTGCCAGCAGCAACAGGGGAGCAGAGACCCAGTACTTC
NA TRBJ2-1 15 TRBD2 TRBV5-4 CASSPGLATYNEQFF TGTGCCAGCAGCCCCGGACTAGCTACCTACAATGAGCAGTTCTTC
NA TRBJ2-2 17 NA TRBV4-3 CASSQDYRTTNTGELFF TGCGCCAGCAGCCAAGATTATCGAACTACGAACACCGGGGAGCTGTTTTTT
NA TRBJ2-1 12 NA TRBV10-3 CAISRGENEQFF TGTGCCATCAGCAGGGGGGAGAATGAGCAGTTCTTC
NA TRBJ2-2 14 TRBD2 TRBV7-9 CASSLIAGTGELFF TGTGCCAGCAGCTTGATAGCGGGAACCGGGGAGCTGTTTTTT
few TRBJ1-5 15 NA TRBV5-1 CASSLTSREIQPQHF TGCGCCAGCAGCTTGACGTCCAGGGAAATTCAGCCCCAGCATTTT
NA TRBJ2-1 15 TRBD2 TRBV19 CASSLLAGYYNEQFF TGTGCCAGTAGTCTGCTAGCGGGATACTACAATGAGCAGTTCTTC
NA TRBJ1-1 14 NA TRBV29-1 CSGRGGAFGVEAFF TGCAGCGGCCGGGGGGGCGCGTTTGGTGTTGAAGCTTTCTTT
NA TRBJ1-3 17 TRBD1 TRBV7-9 CASSLTFGQGNGNTIYF TGTGCCAGCAGCCTGACCTTCGGACAGGGAAATGGAAACACCATATATTTT
NA TRBJ2-3 15 TRBD2 TRBV28 CASSFGLAGTDTQYF TGTGCCAGCAGTTTTGGACTAGCGGGCACAGATACGCAGTATTTT
NA TRBJ1-2 13 NA TRBV21-1 CASSNDPGPSGTF TGTGCCAGCAGCAATGACCCCGGGCCGAGCGGCACCTTC
once TRBJ1-3 16 TRBD1 TRBV11-1 CASSRSVTGTGNTIYF TGTGCCAGCAGTCGCTCCGTGACAGGGACTGGAAACACCATATATTTT
NA TRBJ2-7 13 NA TRBV12-3/TRBV12-4 CASTSGNSKGQYF TGTGCCAGCACTTCGGGAAACTCAAAGGGGCAGTACTTC
many TRBJ2-1 16 TRBD1 TRBV5-5 CASSFTLRTGSNEQFF TGTGCCAGCAGCTTTACCCTACGGACAGGGTCGAATGAGCAGTTCTTC